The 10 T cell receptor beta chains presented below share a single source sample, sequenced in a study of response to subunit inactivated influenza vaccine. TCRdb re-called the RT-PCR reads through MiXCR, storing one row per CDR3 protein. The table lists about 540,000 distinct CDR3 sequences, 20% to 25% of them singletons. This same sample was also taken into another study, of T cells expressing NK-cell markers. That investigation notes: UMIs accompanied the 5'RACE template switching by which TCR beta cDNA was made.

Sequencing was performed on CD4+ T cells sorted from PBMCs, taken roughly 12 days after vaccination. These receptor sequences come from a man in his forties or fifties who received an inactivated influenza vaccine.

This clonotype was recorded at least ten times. The CDR3 sequence is CASSFLAGGQETQYF. The CDR3 DNA is TGTGCCAGCAGCTTTTTAGCGGGGGGGCAAGAGACCCAGTACTTC. V gene TRBV7-2 combines with J gene TRBJ2-5, with 11 bases matching TRBD2. Germline CDR1 is SGHTA and CDR2 is FQGNSA. This CDR3 spans 15 amino acids. The J segment lost 2 bases and the V segment lost 3 bases, leaving 2 bases of the junction unmatched.

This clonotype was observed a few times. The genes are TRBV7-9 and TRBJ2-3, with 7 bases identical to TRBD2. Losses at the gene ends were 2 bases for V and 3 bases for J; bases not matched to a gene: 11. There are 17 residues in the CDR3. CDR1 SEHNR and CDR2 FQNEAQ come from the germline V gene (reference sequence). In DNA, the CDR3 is TGTGCCAGCAGCTTATCCCTGGGAGCGGGGAGAACAGATACGCAGTATTTT. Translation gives CASSLSLGAGRTDTQYF.

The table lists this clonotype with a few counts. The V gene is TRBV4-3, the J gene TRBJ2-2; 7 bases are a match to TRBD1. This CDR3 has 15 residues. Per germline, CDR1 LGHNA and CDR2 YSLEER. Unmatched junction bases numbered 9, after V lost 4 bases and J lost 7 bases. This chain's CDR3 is CASSPDRVSSGELFF. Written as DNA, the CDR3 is TGCGCCAGCAGCCCAGACAGGGTGTCAAGCGGGGAGCTGTTTTTT.

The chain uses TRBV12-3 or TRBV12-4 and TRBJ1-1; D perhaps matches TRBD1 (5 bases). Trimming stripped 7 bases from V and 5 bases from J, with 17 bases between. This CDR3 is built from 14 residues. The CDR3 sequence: CASTKAGTSTEAFF. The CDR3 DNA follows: TGTGCCAGCACCAAAGCCGGGACGTCAACTGAAGCTTTCTTT.

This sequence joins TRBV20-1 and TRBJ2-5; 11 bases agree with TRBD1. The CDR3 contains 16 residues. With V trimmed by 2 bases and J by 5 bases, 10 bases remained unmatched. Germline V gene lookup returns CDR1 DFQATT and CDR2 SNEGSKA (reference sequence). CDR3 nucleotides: TGCAGTGCTAGAAAACACACGGACAGGGGGCCTGAGACCCAGTACTTC. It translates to CSARKHTDRGPETQYF.

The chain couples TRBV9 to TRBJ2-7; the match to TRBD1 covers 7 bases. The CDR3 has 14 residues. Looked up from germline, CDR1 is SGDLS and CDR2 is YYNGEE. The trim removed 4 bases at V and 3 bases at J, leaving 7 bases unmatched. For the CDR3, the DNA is TGTGCCAGCAGCCCCAGACAGGGAATCTACGAGCAGTACTTC. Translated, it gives CASSPRQGIYEQYF.

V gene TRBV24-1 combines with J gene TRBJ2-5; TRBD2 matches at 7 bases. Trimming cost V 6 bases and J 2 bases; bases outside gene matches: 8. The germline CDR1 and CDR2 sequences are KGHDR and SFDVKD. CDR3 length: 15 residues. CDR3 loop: CATSKREGPQETQYF. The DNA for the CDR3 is TGTGCCACCAGTAAGAGGGAGGGCCCTCAAGAGACCCAGTACTTC.

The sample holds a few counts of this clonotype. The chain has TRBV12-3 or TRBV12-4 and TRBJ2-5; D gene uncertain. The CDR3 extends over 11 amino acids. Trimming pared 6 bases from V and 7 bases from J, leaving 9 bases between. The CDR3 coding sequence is TGTGCCAGCAGACTAAGACGGACCCAGTACTTC. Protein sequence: CASRLRRTQYF.

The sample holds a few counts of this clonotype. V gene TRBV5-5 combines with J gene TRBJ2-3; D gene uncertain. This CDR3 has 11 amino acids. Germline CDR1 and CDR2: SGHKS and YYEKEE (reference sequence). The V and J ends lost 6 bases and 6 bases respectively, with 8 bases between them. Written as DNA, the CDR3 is TGTGCCAGCACAGAATTTGATACGCAGTATTTT. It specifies CASTEFDTQYF.

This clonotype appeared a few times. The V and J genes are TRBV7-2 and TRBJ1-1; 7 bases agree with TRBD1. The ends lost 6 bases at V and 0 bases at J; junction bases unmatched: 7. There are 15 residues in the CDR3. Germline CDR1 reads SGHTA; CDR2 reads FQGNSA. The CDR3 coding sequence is TGTGCCAGCAGATCGACAGGGTTGGTGAACACTGAAGCTTTCTTT. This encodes CASRSTGLVNTEAFF.